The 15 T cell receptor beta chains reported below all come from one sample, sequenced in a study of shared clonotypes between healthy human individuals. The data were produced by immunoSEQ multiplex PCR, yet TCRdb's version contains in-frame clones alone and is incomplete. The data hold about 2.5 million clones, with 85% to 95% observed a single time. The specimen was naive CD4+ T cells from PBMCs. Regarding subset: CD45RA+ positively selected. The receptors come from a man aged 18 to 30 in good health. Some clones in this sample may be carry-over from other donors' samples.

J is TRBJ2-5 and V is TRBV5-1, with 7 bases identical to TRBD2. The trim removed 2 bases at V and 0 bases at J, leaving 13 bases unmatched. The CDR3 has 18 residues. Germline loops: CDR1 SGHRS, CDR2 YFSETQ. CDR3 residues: CASSFSPRSLADQETQYF. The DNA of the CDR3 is TGCGCCAGCAGCTTTTCCCCCCGCTCGCTAGCGGACCAAGAGACCCAGTACTTC. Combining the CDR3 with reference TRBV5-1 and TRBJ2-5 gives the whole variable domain KAGVTQTPRYLIKTRGQQVTLSCSPISGHRSVSWYQQTPGQGLQFLFEYFSETQRNKGNFPGRFSGRQFSNSRSEMNVSTLELGDSALYLCASSFSPRSLADQETQYFGPGTRLLVL.

The CDR3 is CASSLEPAFEQFF. The CDR3 DNA follows: TGCGCCAGCAGCTTGGAACCCGCGTTTGAGCAGTTCTTC. The chain recombines TRBV5-1 with TRBJ2-1; D gene unclear. The CDR3 has 13 amino acids. Trimming stripped 0 bases from V and 9 bases from J, with 10 bases between. The germline gives CDR1 SGHRS, CDR2 YFSETQ.

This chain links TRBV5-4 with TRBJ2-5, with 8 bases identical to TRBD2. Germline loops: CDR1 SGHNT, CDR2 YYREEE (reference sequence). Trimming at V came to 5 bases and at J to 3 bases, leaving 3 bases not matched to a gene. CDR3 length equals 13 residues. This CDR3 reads CASRSGGKETQYF. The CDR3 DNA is TGTGCCAGCAGGAGCGGGGGTAAAGAGACCCAGTACTTC.

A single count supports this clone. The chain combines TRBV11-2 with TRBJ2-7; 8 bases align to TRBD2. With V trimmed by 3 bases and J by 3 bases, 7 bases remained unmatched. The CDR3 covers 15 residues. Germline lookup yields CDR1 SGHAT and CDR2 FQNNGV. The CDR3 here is CASSFGTRDNYEQYF. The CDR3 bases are TGTGCCAGCAGCTTTGGGACTAGGGACAACTACGAGCAGTACTTC.

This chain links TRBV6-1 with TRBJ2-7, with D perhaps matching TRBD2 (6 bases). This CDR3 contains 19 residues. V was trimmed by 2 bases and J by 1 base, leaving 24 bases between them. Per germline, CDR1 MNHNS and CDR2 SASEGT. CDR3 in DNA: TGTGCCAGCAGTGAATCCCGGGAGAACATGTGGGCTGCATCCTACGAGCAGTACTTC. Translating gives CASSESRENMWAASYEQYF.

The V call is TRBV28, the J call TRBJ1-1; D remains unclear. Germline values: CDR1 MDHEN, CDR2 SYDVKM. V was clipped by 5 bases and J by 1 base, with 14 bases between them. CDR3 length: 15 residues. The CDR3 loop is CASSPPRRSNTEAFF. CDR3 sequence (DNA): TGTGCCAGCAGTCCGCCCCGGCGGTCGAACACTGAAGCTTTCTTT.

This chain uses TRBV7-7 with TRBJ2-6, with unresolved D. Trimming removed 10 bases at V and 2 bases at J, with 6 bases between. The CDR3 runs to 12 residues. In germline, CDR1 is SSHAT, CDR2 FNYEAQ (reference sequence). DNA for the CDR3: TGTGCCATCCCTGCTGGGGCCAACGTCCTGACTTTC. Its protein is CAIPAGANVLTF.

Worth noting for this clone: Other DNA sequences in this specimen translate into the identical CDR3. CDR3 DNA sequence: TGTGCCAGCAGCTTAGAACAGGGATCCTACGAGCAGTACTTC. Its translation: CASSLEQGSYEQYF. The chain joins TRBV28 to TRBJ2-7, with a tentative D call TRBD1 (6 bases). This CDR3 comprises 14 residues. Trimming shortened V by 6 bases and J by 1 base, and 13 bases separated the two germline ends. The germline V gene encodes CDR1 MDHEN and CDR2 SYDVKM.

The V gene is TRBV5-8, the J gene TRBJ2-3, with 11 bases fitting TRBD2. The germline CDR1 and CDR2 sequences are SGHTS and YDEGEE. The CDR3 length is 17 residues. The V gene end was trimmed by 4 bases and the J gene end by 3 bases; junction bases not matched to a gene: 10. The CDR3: CASSRTSGRSLTDTQYF. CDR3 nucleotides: TGTGCCAGCAGCCGCACTAGCGGGAGATCCTTAACAGATACGCAGTATTTT.

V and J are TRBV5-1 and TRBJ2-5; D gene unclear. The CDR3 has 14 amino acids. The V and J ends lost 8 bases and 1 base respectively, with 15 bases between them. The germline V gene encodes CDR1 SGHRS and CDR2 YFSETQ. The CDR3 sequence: CASRPPRIQETQYF. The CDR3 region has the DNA TGCGCCAGTAGACCTCCCAGGATCCAAGAGACCCAGTACTTC.

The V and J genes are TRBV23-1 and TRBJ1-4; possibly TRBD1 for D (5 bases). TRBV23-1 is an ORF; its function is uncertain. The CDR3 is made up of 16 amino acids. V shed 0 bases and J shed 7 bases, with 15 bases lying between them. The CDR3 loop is CASSQSRPGTAEKLFF. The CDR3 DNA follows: TGCGCCAGCAGTCAATCCCGGCCCGGGACGGCTGAAAAACTGTTTTTT.

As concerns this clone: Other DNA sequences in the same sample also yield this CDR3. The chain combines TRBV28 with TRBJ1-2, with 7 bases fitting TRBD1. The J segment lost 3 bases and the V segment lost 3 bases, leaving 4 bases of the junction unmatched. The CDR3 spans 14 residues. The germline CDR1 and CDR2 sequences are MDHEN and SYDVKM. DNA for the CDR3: TGTGCCAGCAGTTTTCCCGGGACAGACTATGGCTACACCTTC. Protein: CASSFPGTDYGYTF.

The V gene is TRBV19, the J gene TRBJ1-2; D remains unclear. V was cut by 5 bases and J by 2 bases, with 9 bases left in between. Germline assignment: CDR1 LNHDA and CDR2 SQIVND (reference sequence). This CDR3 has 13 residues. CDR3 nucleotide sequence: TGTGCCAGTAGTTCGACGGTGAACTATGGCTACACCTTC. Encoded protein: CASSSTVNYGYTF.

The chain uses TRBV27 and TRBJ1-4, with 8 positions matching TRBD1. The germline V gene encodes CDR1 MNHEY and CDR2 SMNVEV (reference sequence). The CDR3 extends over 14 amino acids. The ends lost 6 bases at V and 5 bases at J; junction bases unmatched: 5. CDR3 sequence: CASSRTGWNEKLFF. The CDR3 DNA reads TGTGCCAGCAGCAGGACAGGGTGGAATGAAAAACTGTTTTTT.

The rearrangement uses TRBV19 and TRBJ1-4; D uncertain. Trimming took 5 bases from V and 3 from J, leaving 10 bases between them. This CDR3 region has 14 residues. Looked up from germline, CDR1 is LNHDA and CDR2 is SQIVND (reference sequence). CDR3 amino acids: CASSYWESNEKLFF. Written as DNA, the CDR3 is TGTGCCAGTAGTTACTGGGAGTCTAATGAAAAACTGTTTTTT. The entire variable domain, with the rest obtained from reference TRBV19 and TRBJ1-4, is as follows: DGGITQSPKYLFRKEGQNVTLSCEQNLNHDAMYWYRQDPGQGLRLIYYSQIVNDFQKGDIAEGYSVSREKKESFPLTVTSAQKNPTAFYLCASSYWESNEKLFFGSGTQLSVL.